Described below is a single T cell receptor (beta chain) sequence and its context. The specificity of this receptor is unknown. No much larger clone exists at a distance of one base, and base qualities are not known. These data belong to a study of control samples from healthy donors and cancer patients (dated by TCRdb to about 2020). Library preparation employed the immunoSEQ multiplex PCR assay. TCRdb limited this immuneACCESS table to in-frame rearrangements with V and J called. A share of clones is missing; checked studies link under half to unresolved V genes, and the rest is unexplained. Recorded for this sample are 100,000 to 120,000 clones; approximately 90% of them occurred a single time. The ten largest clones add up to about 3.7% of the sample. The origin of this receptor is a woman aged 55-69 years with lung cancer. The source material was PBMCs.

The CDR3 region reads CASSQEVEQRYGYTF. The bases are TGCGCCAGCAGCCAAGAAGTTGAACAGCGCTATGGCTACACCTTC. The chain is assembled from TRBV4-3 and TRBJ1-2; no D segment can be confidently identified. Looking up the germline V gene yields CDR1 LGHNA and CDR2 YSLEER. V was cut back by 0 bases and J by 4 bases, leaving a gap of 12 bases between them. The CDR3, cysteine through phenylalanine, is 15 amino acids long. The read is trimmed to its CDR3 DNA, 45 bases read in frame from base 1.